A single sample gave rise to the 5 T cell receptor beta chains below, sequenced in a study of cytomegalovirus exposure and HLA in healthy donors. Vbeta (60) and Jbeta (13) primers were used in the PCR. Using immunoSEQ multiplex PCR, the repertoire was profiled, and TCRdb retains in-frame clones only, with some absent. This table holds about 170,000 clones, approximately 81% found once. What was sequenced was PBMCs. Receptors were obtained from a woman aged 45-60 years in good health and CMV-seronegative.

The sample holds one count of this clone. The chain recombines TRBV7-9 with TRBJ2-1; D gene unclear. Looked up from germline, CDR1 is SEHNR and CDR2 is FQNEAQ (reference sequence). V lost 5 bases and J 1 base, leaving 12 bases between the germline ends. This CDR3 contains 15 residues. CDR3 sequence reads: CASSRSGTSYNEQFF. The DNA for the CDR3 is TGTGCCAGCAGCCGCAGTGGTACGTCCTACAATGAGCAGTTCTTC.

This clone occurred a few times. The V and J genes are TRBV6-5 and TRBJ2-1; D is unclear. The CDR3 contains 15 residues. Germline V gene sequence: CDR1 MNHEY, CDR2 SVGAGI. Trimming took 2 bases from V and 5 from J, leaving 13 bases between them. CDR3 DNA sequence: TGTGCCAGCAGTTACGAACTACACGCTAACAATGAGCAGTTCTTC. Encoded protein: CASSYELHANNEQFF.

The rearrangement uses TRBV7-2 and TRBJ2-5; the D gene is possibly TRBD1 (5 bases). Germline lookup yields CDR1 SGHTA and CDR2 FQGNSA. The ends were cut back, 8 bases at V and 1 base at J, with 14 bases in the middle. This CDR3 has 14 residues. CDR3 coding DNA: TGTGCCAGCGGCGGCTACAGGTTCCAAGAGACCCAGTACTTC. It yields the protein CASGGYRFQETQYF.

In its sample, this clone was seen a few times. The rearrangement links TRBV19 to TRBJ1-6, with 9 positions matching TRBD1. The CDR3 length is 15 residues. The junction had 4 bases not matched to a gene; V was cut back by 5 bases and J by 5 bases. Germline V CDR1 and CDR2: LNHDA, SQIVND (reference sequence). The chain's CDR3 is CASSQQGADNSPLHF. In nucleotides, the CDR3 is TGTGCCAGTAGTCAACAGGGGGCTGATAATTCACCCCTCCACTTT.

J is TRBJ2-6 and V is TRBV28; 9 bases are shared with TRBD1. J was trimmed by 7 bases and V by 10 bases; bases with no gene match: 14. CDR1 and CDR2 from the germline V gene are MDHEN and SYDVKM. This CDR3 has 16 amino acids. The CDR3 nucleotides read TGTGCCACCCGGGACAGGGTAACCCCCCAAGCCAACGTCCTGACTTTC. Translated: CATRDRVTPQANVLTF.